The 31 T cell receptor beta chains below all came from one sample that was sequenced in a study of cytomegalovirus exposure and HLA in healthy donors. Researchers ran the PCR with 60 Vbeta and 13 Jbeta primers. Here immunoSEQ multiplex PCR was the method, and the copy in TCRdb shows in-frame clones only, minus some. This table has about 140,000 clones, roughly four fifths appearing once. Input material: PBMCs. These receptors all come from a middle-aged woman in good health and CMV-seronegative.

Only one count was recorded for this clone. The chain combines TRBV7-2 with TRBJ2-5; 12 bases are a match to TRBD2. Germline CDR1 reads SGHTA; CDR2 reads FQGNSA. The CDR3 has 15 residues. V was clipped by 5 bases and J by 6 bases; unmatched bases: 7. CDR3 region: CASSLSSGRVKTQYF. The CDR3 nucleotides are TGTGCCAGCAGCCTTTCTAGCGGGAGGGTCAAGACCCAGTACTTC.

The chain employs TRBV7-9 and TRBJ2-7; TRBD2 might be the D (5 bases). The germline gives CDR1 SEHNR, CDR2 FQNEAQ (reference sequence). Trimming shortened V by 1 base and J by 4 bases, and 17 bases separated the two germline ends. CDR3 length equals 16 residues. CDR3 coding DNA: TGTGCCAGCAGCTTAGTTTTGGCTAGCCCGACATACGAGCAGTACTTC. This encodes CASSLVLASPTYEQYF.

J is TRBJ1-5 and V is TRBV15; D is unclear. The CDR3 is made up of 14 amino acids. Germline-derived CDR1 and CDR2 are LNHNV and YYDKDF (reference sequence). Trimming took off 0 bases at V and 7 bases at J, with 10 bases between the two ends. Here the CDR3 reads CATSRDLGGQPQHF. CDR3 DNA: TGTGCCACCAGCAGAGATTTGGGCGGGCAGCCCCAGCATTTT. The variable domain in full, with the rest retrieved from reference TRBV15 and TRBJ1-5, is DAMVIQNPRYQVTQFGKPVTLSCSQTLNHNVMYWYQQKSSQAPKLLFHYYDKDFNNEADTPDNFQSRRPNTSFCFLDIRSPGLGDTAMYLCATSRDLGGQPQHFGDGTRLSIL.

This chain links TRBV7-2 with TRBJ2-1; TRBD1 is a possible D gene (5 bases). This CDR3 has 16 residues. Trimming stripped 4 bases from V and 4 bases from J, with 17 bases between. Per the germline V gene, CDR1 is SGHTA and CDR2 is FQGNSA. The CDR3 sequence: CASSSKGVRLYNEQFF. CDR3 bases: TGTGCCAGCAGCTCAAAAGGGGTGAGGCTTTACAATGAGCAGTTCTTC.

The chain couples TRBV30 to TRBJ2-1, with 11 nucleotides matching TRBD2. V lost 3 bases and J lost 4; bases outside the gene matches: 5. CDR3 length: 15 amino acids. Looked up from germline, CDR1 is GTSNPN and CDR2 is SVGIG (reference sequence). CDR3 amino acids: CAWRAGLAVYNEQFF. The CDR3, as DNA: TGTGCCTGGAGAGCGGGACTAGCGGTATACAATGAGCAGTTCTTC. Drawing the rest from reference TRBV30 and TRBJ2-1, the complete variable domain is SQTIHQWPATLVQPVGSPLSLECTVEGTSNPNLYWYRQAAGRGLQLLFYSVGIGQISSEVPQNLSASRPQDRQFILSSKKLLLSDSGFYLCAWRAGLAVYNEQFFGPGTRLTVL.

This clone was seen only once. CDR3 sequence: CASTASEGQYTEAFF. The DNA for the CDR3 is TGTGCCAGTACCGCCAGCGAAGGCCAATACACTGAAGCTTTCTTT. This chain connects TRBV19 to TRBJ1-1; D remains unclear. Trimming left V 7 bases short and J 3 bases short, with 18 bases between. Germline assignment: CDR1 LNHDA and CDR2 SQIVND (reference sequence). There are 15 residues in the CDR3.

The chain employs TRBV11-2 and TRBJ1-6; 7 positions match TRBD1. V trimming: 5 bases; J trimming: 7 bases; junction bases outside the gene matches: 2. CDR1 and CDR2 (germline): SGHAT, FQNNGV. This CDR3 contains 13 residues. CDR3 nucleotides: TGTGCCAGCAGCCCCAGGGGGAATTCACCCCTCCACTTT. Translation: CASSPRGNSPLHF.

The rearrangement uses TRBV5-1 and TRBJ2-7; D unresolved. The CDR3 has 15 residues. The V end lost 3 bases, the J end lost 0 bases, and 13 bases lay between the germline ends. Germline loops: CDR1 SGHRS, CDR2 YFSETQ. CDR3 DNA: TGCGCCAGCAGCTCCCCGACCCGGAGCTCCTACGAGCAGTACTTC. Protein sequence: CASSSPTRSSYEQYF.

The rearrangement uses TRBV5-4 and TRBJ1-5; 8 positions match TRBD1. CDR1 and CDR2 from the germline V gene are SGHNT and YYREEE (reference sequence). There are 17 residues in the CDR3. The V gene end was trimmed by 1 base and the J gene end by 1 base; junction bases not matched to a gene: 7. The CDR3 here is CASSLHRTGSSNQPQHF. The CDR3 DNA reads as TGTGCCAGCAGCTTGCACCGGACAGGGTCCAGCAATCAGCCCCAGCATTTT.

The chain uses TRBV7-9 and TRBJ1-1, with a weak D call TRBD1 (5 bases). Deletions cut 5 bases from V and 10 bases from J, with 11 bases between. Germline loops: CDR1 SEHNR, CDR2 FQNEAQ (reference sequence). This CDR3 comprises 11 residues. The CDR3 protein is CASSLAQGAFF. DNA for the CDR3: TGTGCCAGCAGCCTTGCCCAGGGAGCTTTCTTT.

The chain couples TRBV2 to TRBJ1-2; the D is unclear. The CDR3 has 17 residues. The V gene's germline CDR1 is SNHLY and CDR2 FYNNEI. Trimming stripped 2 bases from V and 3 bases from J, with 19 bases between. DNA for the CDR3: TGTGCCAGCAGTGAATTTAGCACGGGAAGAGCTGACTATGGCTACACCTTC. Amino acids: CASSEFSTGRADYGYTF.

This sequence joins TRBV7-2 and TRBJ1-2, with no clear D. The germline V gene has CDR1 SGHTA and CDR2 FQGNSA. This CDR3 comprises 13 residues. With 1 base removed from V and 4 bases from J, the gap between germline ends came to 7 bases. This CDR3 reads CASSLVRFYGYTF. The CDR3 bases are TGTGCCAGCAGCTTAGTGCGGTTCTATGGCTACACCTTC.

The chain combines TRBV19 with TRBJ1-5; 7 nucleotides line up with TRBD1. The CDR3 covers 17 residues. CDR1 and CDR2 (germline): LNHDA, SQIVND (reference sequence). Unmatched junction bases numbered 11, after V lost 0 bases and J lost 6 bases. CDR3 bases: TGTGCCAGTAGTATAGATCTGGAGACAGGGCATCGTCAGCCCCAGCATTTT. The encoded protein is CASSIDLETGHRQPQHF. Variable domain in full (rest from reference TRBV19 and TRBJ1-5): DGGITQSPKYLFRKEGQNVTLSCEQNLNHDAMYWYRQDPGQGLRLIYYSQIVNDFQKGDIAEGYSVSREKKESFPLTVTSAQKNPTAFYLCASSIDLETGHRQPQHFGDGTRLSIL.

The chain links TRBV9 to TRBJ2-6; 10 nucleotides match TRBD1. With 4 bases clipped from V and 1 base from J, the junction kept 5 bases outside the gene matches. CDR3 length: 17 amino acids. Per germline, CDR1 SGDLS and CDR2 YYNGEE. CDR3 residues: CASSRTGGVSGANVLTF. The CDR3 DNA reads as TGTGCCAGCAGCAGGACAGGGGGAGTTTCTGGGGCCAACGTCCTGACTTTC.

The chain couples TRBV5-4 to TRBJ1-2, with 9 bases identical to TRBD1. V gave up 0 bases and J gave up 5 bases; unmatched junction bases: 8. The CDR3 has 16 amino acids. Germline CDR1 reads SGHNT; CDR2 reads YYREEE (reference sequence). DNA for the CDR3: TGTGCCAGCAGCTTGGCTGTACAGGGGGCCTCATATGGCTACACCTTC. Residues: CASSLAVQGASYGYTF.

J is TRBJ2-2 and V is TRBV7-9; the D gene is possibly TRBD2 (5 bases). CDR1 and CDR2 from the germline V gene are SEHNR and FQNEAQ (reference sequence). The CDR3 sequence is 15 residues long. V was clipped by 3 bases and J by 6 bases, with 14 bases between them. CDR3 coding DNA: TGTGCCAGCAGCTTCGACGTGAGGGTTTCCGGGGAGCTGTTTTTT. Translation: CASSFDVRVSGELFF.

The genes are TRBV7-9 and TRBJ1-3, with 11 bases fitting TRBD1. V lost 4 bases and J lost 4; bases outside the gene matches: 12. The CDR3 spans 18 residues. CDR1 and CDR2 (germline): SEHNR, FQNEAQ (reference sequence). The CDR3, as DNA: TGTGCCAGCAGCTCATCCGGGACAGGGGGTTATAGGGGAAACACCATATATTTT. Protein sequence: CASSSSGTGGYRGNTIYF.

Here the CDR3 DNA reads TGTGCCAGCAGCCCCCAAGCGGGACTCACCTACAATGAGCAGTTCTTC. Translated: CASSPQAGLTYNEQFF. The chain combines TRBV7-2 with TRBJ2-1; TRBD2 agrees at 7 bases. The CDR3 is made up of 16 amino acids. The V segment lost 5 bases and the J segment 2 bases; nucleotides outside the gene matches: 9. Germline V CDR1 and CDR2: SGHTA, FQGNSA.

In DNA form, the CDR3 reads TGTGCCAGCAGCTTAATCGGGAGTGATTCACCCCTCCACTTT. This translates into CASSLIGSDSPLHF. The chain has TRBV7-3 and TRBJ1-6, with D unresolved. The length of the CDR3 is 14 residues. V was pared by 1 base and J by 8 bases, with 9 bases between. Germline CDR1 and CDR2: SGHTA and FQGTGA.

V gene TRBV5-5 combines with J gene TRBJ2-3; 7 bases are shared with TRBD2. Germline V CDR1 and CDR2: SGHKS, YYEKEE (reference sequence). The CDR3 runs to 15 residues. Trimming removed 4 bases from V and 4 bases from J; junction bases left unmatched: 9. CDR3 region: CASSIEAGIADTQYF. The DNA of the CDR3 is TGTGCCAGCAGCATCGAAGCGGGAATCGCAGATACGCAGTATTTT.

Points on this clone: The junction and the germline gene differ at one end; a read error may be behind it. The V gene is TRBV2, the J gene TRBJ1-2; D possibly corresponds to TRBD1 (6 bases). The V gene's germline CDR1 is SNHLY and CDR2 FYNNEI. The CDR3 runs 16 residues. CDR3 protein: CASREVQGIGRNGYTF. As DNA, the CDR3 is TGTGCCAGCAGAGAAGTACAGGGTATAGGTAGAAATGGCTACACCTTC.

This clone was seen once. The gene calls are TRBV30 and TRBJ2-1; TRBD2 matches 9 bases. Germline CDR1 is GTSNPN and CDR2 is SVGIG (reference sequence). Trimming at V came to 2 bases and at J to 8 bases, leaving 13 bases not matched to a gene. The CDR3 has 16 amino acids. The CDR3 spells CAWSRWASGNLDEQFF. The CDR3 nucleotides read TGTGCCTGGAGTCGCTGGGCTAGCGGGAATCTCGATGAGCAGTTCTTC.

The chain joins TRBV18 to TRBJ1-2; possible D gene TRBD1, 6 bases. Germline assignment: CDR1 KGHSH and CDR2 LQKENI. This CDR3 is 13 amino acids long. Trimming took 6 bases from V and 6 from J, leaving 14 bases between them. This CDR3 reads CASSADSKDGYTF. The CDR3 nucleotides are TGTGCCAGCTCCGCGGACAGTAAAGATGGCTACACCTTC.

This chain uses TRBV5-1 with TRBJ1-5; 9 nucleotides agree with TRBD1. The germline CDR1 and CDR2 sequences are SGHRS and YFSETQ. The CDR3 contains 14 residues. V lost 5 bases to trimming and J lost 5 bases; unmatched junction nucleotides: 5. The CDR3 nucleotides read TGCGCCAGCAGGGGACAGGGCGCGGATCAGCCCCAGCATTTT. It is translated as CASRGQGADQPQHF. Full variable domain (rest looked up from reference TRBV5-1 and TRBJ1-5): KAGVTQTPRYLIKTRGQQVTLSCSPISGHRSVSWYQQTPGQGLQFLFEYFSETQRNKGNFPGRFSGRQFSNSRSEMNVSTLELGDSALYLCASRGQGADQPQHFGDGTRLSIL.

J is TRBJ2-1 and V is TRBV6-6; 9 nucleotides agree with TRBD2. The CDR3 covers 15 residues. Per the germline V gene, CDR1 is MNHNY and CDR2 is SVGAGI (reference sequence). Trimming at V came to 6 bases and at J to 0 bases, leaving 3 bases not matched to a gene. CDR3 nucleotide sequence: TGTGCCAGCAGGTTTAGCGGGAGCTCCTACAATGAGCAGTTCTTC. Translating gives CASRFSGSSYNEQFF.

This chain uses TRBV28 with TRBJ2-1, with TRBD2 matching 8 bases. In germline, CDR1 is MDHEN, CDR2 SYDVKM. The CDR3 extends over 14 amino acids. Trimming cost V 7 bases and J 5 bases; bases outside gene matches: 7. The CDR3 nucleotides are TGTGCCAGCAAATCACTAGCGGCAAACAATGAGCAGTTCTTC. Translated, it gives CASKSLAANNEQFF.

The V call is TRBV11-3, the J call TRBJ2-3; 15 nucleotides agree with TRBD2. The CDR3 has 18 residues. Unmatched junction bases numbered 9, after V lost 4 bases and J lost 4 bases. Germline CDR1 SGHNT, CDR2 YENEEA. CDR3 sequence reads: CASSSLGLAGGGPDTQYF. The CDR3 DNA reads TGTGCCAGCAGCTCGCTGGGACTAGCGGGAGGAGGGCCAGATACGCAGTATTTT.

A few counts support this clone. The chain couples TRBV9 to TRBJ2-7; D may be TRBD1 (6 bases). V was cut by 3 bases and J by 0 bases, with 13 bases left in between. The CDR3 sequence is 15 residues long. From germline, CDR1 is SGDLS and CDR2 YYNGEE. The CDR3: CASSEGDALSYEQYF. The CDR3 DNA follows: TGTGCCAGCAGCGAGGGGGACGCGCTCTCCTACGAGCAGTACTTC.

Comments on this clone: Other DNA sequences in this specimen translate into the identical CDR3. The CDR3 sequence: CASSPPIQGNTEAFF. Written as DNA, the CDR3 is TGTGCCAGCTCACCCCCCATTCAGGGGAACACTGAAGCTTTCTTT. The chain carries TRBV18 and TRBJ1-1; a weak D match, TRBD1 (5 bases). The CDR3 is 15 amino acids. Per the germline V gene, CDR1 is KGHSH and CDR2 is LQKENI. Trimming removed 3 bases from V and 1 base from J, with 12 bases in between.

The rearrangement links TRBV27 to TRBJ2-7; maybe TRBD1 (5 bases). This CDR3 comprises 11 residues. Trimming took 10 bases from V and 4 from J, leaving 11 bases between them. The germline V gene has CDR1 MNHEY and CDR2 SMNVEV (reference sequence). The CDR3 is CATERGYEQYF. The CDR3 nucleotides read TGTGCCACCGAAAGGGGTTACGAGCAGTACTTC.

This clone occurred once. The chain employs TRBV7-3 and TRBJ2-3, with 10 bases that match TRBD2. V lost 5 bases, J lost 2 bases, and 16 bases stayed unmatched. CDR1 and CDR2 from the germline V gene are SGHTA and FQGTGA. The CDR3 covers 19 residues. The CDR3 reads CASSKPSSEREGPTDTQYF. In DNA, the CDR3 is TGTGCCAGCAGCAAGCCCTCTTCGGAGCGGGAGGGCCCCACAGATACGCAGTATTTT. Based on the CDR3 plus reference TRBV7-3 and TRBJ2-3, the full variable domain is GAGVSQTPSNKVTEKGKYVELRCDPISGHTALYWYRQSLGQGPEFLIYFQGTGAADDSGLPNDRFFAVRPEGSVSTLKIQRTERGDSAVYLCASSKPSSEREGPTDTQYFGPGTRLTVL.